This T cell receptor beta chain was captured by sequencing in a study of cytomegalovirus exposure and HLA in healthy donors (dated by TCRdb to about 2017). About the study as a whole: According to an earlier analysis of 550 to 700 of the donors, 150 million to 200 million T cells yielded over 90 million unique TCR beta sequences and around 280 Gb of sequence data. The study used immunosequencing to profile the T cell repertoires of hundreds of subjects and linked those repertoires to cytomegalovirus serostatus. A few DR-DQ haplotypes were treated as single units for association and clustering because of strong linkage in the cohort. To study patterns of TCR occurrence, a later analysis re-analyzed previously published TCR beta repertoires from around 670 donors and added high-resolution HLA genotyping. Typing coverage differed by locus: A, B, C, DRB1 and DQB1 were typed in roughly 620-630 donors, DQA1 in roughly 500, DPA1 in around 600, and DPB1 in just under 490. The study aimed to test whether signatures of past pathogen exposure could be identified by cataloging public T cell receptors. Every repertoire in the discovery cohort had been generated on one and the same sequencing platform. An early release that covered several hundred HLA-typed donors contained approximately 300 gigabases of sequencing data and 75 million to 100 million unique TCR sequences. Donor age, sex, ethnicity and CMV serostatus were compiled alongside the repertoire data. In addition to the first cohort of 650 to 800 subjects, a separate validation cohort of 120 different subjects was used. Class I and class II HLA loci were covered by the typing at four-digit resolution. Among the roughly 390 genotyped donors, more than 70% belonged to the genetic ancestry cluster associated with self-reported Caucasian donors. In an earlier analysis of 500 to 650 of the donors, high-throughput TCR beta sequencing was used to judge whether each TCR beta V gene segment behaved as functional or pseudogenic. To predict cytomegalovirus infection status, the study combined high-throughput TCR immunosequencing, statistical association of individual TCRs with disease status, and machine learning. Across 300 to 400 genotyped donors of the cohort, an average of about 240,000 unique TCR beta nucleotide sequences per donor were sequenced, and 15% to 20% of those sequences were non-productive. Genome-wide SNP genotypes for about three fifths of the roughly 700 donors were used in a later genetic analysis, which treated that subset as a discovery cohort. Rather than drawing on any new phenotypic data, the later analysis identified candidate immune exposures from TCR beta sequences and the way those sequences occurred across donors.

What the authors observed across the whole study: Three of the identified cytomegalovirus-associated TCR beta chains were confirmed in vitro to be specific for cytomegalovirus antigens. The only immune exposure information available for the cohort was CMV serostatus. Most TCR sequences were seen in very few donors, while some public TCRs were found in many individuals. Roughly 17 rarely observed V segments, including chromosome 9 orphons, were excluded from the earlier analysis of 550 to 700 of the donors because counts were too low. A later analysis found that HLA-associated TCR beta chains were more clonally expanded and had lower generation probabilities than equally common non-associated chains. In a later analysis, most CMV-associated TCR beta chains were found to appear HLA-restricted, with HLA associations seemingly driven largely by CMV exposure. Several of the top co-occurrence clusters appeared to be linked to parvovirus B19, influenza, CMV and Epstein-Barr virus, according to a later analysis. HLA typing was unavailable for some donors at each locus, so association tests used only the typed subset. The classifier was reported to diagnose cytomegalovirus status with high specificity and sensitivity in both the original and validation cohorts. V-gene and J-gene trimming of TCR beta chains was associated with a missense DCLRE1C variant in a later genetic analysis, and the association was replicated in an independent cohort. This cohort had only TCR beta chains sequenced, and the lack of alpha or paired-chain data limited which features could be detected. Presence/absence analyses assumed roughly uniform sequencing depth across donors, an assumption that may not hold. The authors suggested that the approach could potentially be extended to other disease states and immunological phenotypes. According to a later analysis, TCR association rates differed among HLA loci, with DRB1 alleles showing the most associated TCRs and HLA-C alleles showing the fewest. An earlier analysis of approximately 570 of the donors showed that most TCR beta V segments appeared in productive rearrangements either about 87% or about 30% of the time, which broadly matched IMGT annotations. When HLA alleles, especially DR and DQ, strongly co-occurred, TCR associations were difficult to assign to individual alleles. A total of roughly 160 TCR beta chains were listed by the study as associated with cytomegalovirus. A group of highly shared sequence variants was considered likely to be a technical artifact of the sequencing pipeline. According to a later genetic analysis, donors in an Asian-associated ancestry cluster had fewer N-insertions in productive TCRs than the approximately 690-donor mean. Because the 87-base-pair reads could not distinguish some IMGT-functional V segments, including TRBV6-2 and TRBV6-3, those segments were excluded. A further reported finding was that TCR beta sequences accurately predicted the HLA-A and HLA-B alleles for most subjects in the first cohort. Linkage disequilibrium might explain the correlated functional status among segregating V segments, but an unknown experimental factor could not be ruled out. A later analysis associated approximately 17,000 TCR beta sequences with specific HLA alleles at a false discovery rate of 0.05.

The cohort comprised 550 to 700 healthy bone marrow donors. At the time of sampling, all cohort members were nominally healthy, though unrecorded immune exposures were likely present. The donor was CMV seropositive and belonged to the group of over 250 seropositive cohort members. Every donor gave a peripheral blood sample, and the peripheral blood mononuclear cells from that sample were used for TCR beta sequencing. Genomic DNA extraction from the blood cell samples was performed with the Qiagen DNeasy Blood Extraction Kit. Library preparation used the immunoSEQ multiplex PCR assay. A mixture of 60 forward primers for TCR Vbeta segments and 13 reverse primers for TCR Jbeta segments was used in the multiplex PCR. A multiplex PCR assay on genomic DNA amplified the CDR3 region of rearranged TCR beta genes. On the Illumina HiSeq System, the amplified TCR beta libraries were sequenced as 87-base-pair reads. The source study handled its data this way. In a later analysis, 80 million or so unique TCR beta chains were counted across the approximately 670 repertoires, and roughly 11 million of these chains were shared by at least two donors. To remove PCR and sequencing errors, raw reads were error-corrected and collapsed into unique sequences using a nearest-neighbor algorithm that merged closely related sequences. Alignment of CDR3 sequences to IMGT reference sequences was used to assign V, D and J gene segments. For a sequence to be retained, at least a six-nucleotide match to both a V gene segment and a J gene segment was required. A rearrangement was called productive if the CDR3 had no stop codons and remained in frame with V and J, and every other rearrangement was called non-productive. Following IMGT convention, CDR3 was defined as the stretch from the second conserved V-encoded cysteine up to the conserved J-encoded phenylalanine. Sequences without an unambiguous match to a single V gene segment were excluded from the earlier analysis of several hundred of the donors. In an earlier analysis of some 590 of the donors, V segments were called functional above 56.7% productive rearrangements and were called segregating when the between-donor standard deviation exceeded 5%. A statistical classification framework was built to diagnose cytomegalovirus status from the catalog of TCR beta chain sequences. In a later analysis, TCR nucleotide sequences were compared against IMGT/GENE-DB human TR gene sequences so that V and J genes could be assigned. Using the TCRdist pipeline, a later analysis assigned CDR3 sequences along with most-parsimonious VDJ recombination scenarios. A later analysis defined each TCR beta chain by its CDR3 amino acid sequence plus V-gene family, and excluded reads lacking a unique V-gene family. To address suspected cross-contamination and a sequencing artifact, a later analysis removed 450 to 700 highly shared, low-generation-probability nucleotide sequences. A later analysis calculated a clonal expansion index for each public chain from normalized within-repertoire ranks of inferred template counts. In a later analysis, generation probabilities were computed using a VDJ recombination model fitted to out-of-frame rearrangements, and the results were checked against IGoR. Hypergeometric tests were used in a later analysis to score TCR-TCR, TCR-HLA and TCR-CMV co-occurrence, with a repertoire-size bias correction applied to the TCR pairs. To estimate false discovery rates, a later analysis permuted the HLA or CMV assignments 20 times. In a later analysis, co-occurring TCRs were grouped with DBSCAN, and TCRdist sequence similarity was added when clustering was performed within HLA-allele-positive subsets. For co-occurrence clustering, repertoires with fewer than 30,000 or more than 120,000 public chains were excluded, along with 4 to 6 repertoires with anomalous nucleotide sharing. This is the immuneACCESS table as TCRdb keeps it, with only in-frame sequences that have V and J called. A part of the clones is gone; compared with another copy, unresolved V genes explain less than half, and the rest is unexplained. V and J calls and clone size follow that table, whereas D and trimming were derived from the DNA. The sample has tens of thousands of clones on record. The top ten hold around 10% of the sample.

A note on this clone: Its antigen specificity is not known.

Taken from cysteine to phenylalanine, the CDR3 has 14 residues. Of the read, only the CDR3 DNA is kept; its 42 bases are in frame from base 1. Unmatched junction bases come to 9, with V trimmed by 6 bases and J by 8 bases. The CDR1 and CDR2 encoded by the germline V gene are LGHNT and FRNRAP. Specimen: PBMCs. This receptor was identified in a man aged 45-65 years in good health and CMV-seropositive. The chain was built from TRBV12-5 and TRBJ2-1, and 8 junction bases match TRBD2. The CDR3 region has the sequence CASGSLAGWDEQFF. The DNA reads TGTGCTAGTGGATCATTAGCGGGGTGGGATGAGCAGTTCTTC.